These T cell receptor beta chains were read from a single sample in a study of blood T cell repertoires in COVID-19. Using immunoSEQ multiplex PCR, the repertoire was profiled, and TCRdb retains in-frame clones only, with some absent. Among roughly 200,000 clones listed, roughly 77% were seen once. The specimen sequenced was peripheral blood. Receptor source: a woman between 35 and 50 years old with COVID-19, enrolled during active disease. CDR3s leave out the opening cysteine and the closing phenylalanine or tryptophan. The D gene is left open where the match is weak.

cdr3_aa	j_call	v_call	d_call
ASSLAGTSGGYAGELF	TRBJ2-2	TRBV7-9	TRBD2
ASSPRGGQAQGEQY	TRBJ2-7	TRBV18	NA
ASSVGGTGSTDTQY	TRBJ2-3	TRBV9	TRBD1
ASCQGASGTQY	TRBJ2-5	TRBV19	TRBD1
ASTSLWAAFSYNEQF	TRBJ2-1	TRBV7-9	NA
ASSQGASGSYEQY	TRBJ2-7	TRBV4-1	NA
ASSLSTGVETQY	TRBJ2-5	TRBV11-2	TRBD1
ASSQELQGTGELF	TRBJ2-2	TRBV14	NA
ASSEFRGKVSPLH	TRBJ1-6	TRBV25-1	TRBD1
ASSSPAGIMNTEAF	TRBJ1-1	TRBV7-9	NA
ASSSSTSGNEQY	TRBJ2-7	TRBV7-6	TRBD2
ASSDSPGTGELF	TRBJ2-2	TRBV6-4	NA
ASSKPAGGGSGSLISDTQY	TRBJ2-3	TRBV21-1	NA
SASLSGSSYNEQF	TRBJ2-1	TRBV20-1	TRBD2
AISENPQGAKNIQY	TRBJ2-4	TRBV10-3	NA
ASSQAADQPQH	TRBJ1-5	TRBV3-1/TRBV3-2	NA
ASSLSGSNTEAF	TRBJ1-1	TRBV11-3	NA
ASSGQGRGAPYGYT	TRBJ1-2	TRBV6-6	TRBD1
ASSLVPLAGVVGELF	TRBJ2-2	TRBV11-2	TRBD2
AWSQSRLYYGYT	TRBJ1-2	TRBV30	NA
ASSPGRLGANTEAF	TRBJ1-1	TRBV7-3	NA
ASSPRRGQGGETQY	TRBJ2-5	TRBV9	TRBD1
ASSFEGGSLSSYNSPLH	TRBJ1-6	TRBV27	NA
ASSVAGGNTGELF	TRBJ2-2	TRBV9	TRBD1
ASSLAGSGELF	TRBJ2-2	TRBV12-3/TRBV12-4	NA
ASSRRVYSEGYT	TRBJ1-2	TRBV5-5	NA
ASSMWADYT	TRBJ1-2	TRBV19	NA
ASSLETLDRSNEQF	TRBJ2-1	TRBV5-1	NA
ASSVKGGEKLF	TRBJ1-4	TRBV4-3	NA
ASSLSSGGTQY	TRBJ2-5	TRBV7-3	NA
ASSGQSEQPQH	TRBJ1-5	TRBV2	NA
ASSSRQGYEQY	TRBJ2-7	TRBV5-4	TRBD1
ASSVSGTGAYNEQL	TRBJ2-1	TRBV9	TRBD1
ASAPNWDSYYGYT	TRBJ1-2	TRBV9	TRBD1
ASSAQGQGESLKAF	TRBJ1-1	TRBV6-1	TRBD1
ASSKVPAGAKETQY	TRBJ2-5	TRBV21-1	NA
ATSDPRTSGNEQF	TRBJ2-1	TRBV24-1	TRBD2
ASSLVVSSGANVLT	TRBJ2-6	TRBV7-2	NA
AWVAPGGSYGYT	TRBJ1-2	TRBV30	TRBD1
ASSPLRGSEYEQY	TRBJ2-7	TRBV7-8	TRBD1
AGFDTKVQPQH	TRBJ1-5	TRBV24-1	NA
ASSPPYRVEDTEAF	TRBJ1-1	TRBV18	NA